This TCR beta chain was identified in a study of cytomegalovirus exposure and HLA in healthy donors. Across the study: It was reported in a later analysis that the same platform had been used for the approximately 120 validation repertoires as for the approximately 700 first-cohort repertoires.

Separate from the roughly 710-subject first cohort, the 120-subject validation cohort was the one that the donors belonged to. The method was immunoSEQ multiplex PCR; TCRdb's version includes in-frame clones alone and lacks a portion of them. This sample has roughly 56,000 clones, with roughly 90% found just once. This CDR3 region has 15 residues. Trimming took 5 bases from V and 10 from J; bases not matched to a gene: 11. Germline CDR1 and CDR2: SGHDN and FVKESK. Study-level findings and limits: It was fewer than 200 TCR beta chains that were listed as cytomegalovirus-associated. The classifier reportedly diagnosed cytomegalovirus status with high sensitivity and specificity.

As to this clone: Its target is unknown.

Sequenced sample: PBMCs. This clonotype originated in a woman in her thirties in good health and CMV-seronegative. The V and J genes are TRBV14 and TRBJ1-4; TRBD1 aligns across 9 bases. CDR3 region: CASSFAGTGTGKLFF. The CDR3 nucleotides are TGTGCCAGCAGCTTCGCCGGGACAGGGACGGGAAAACTGTTTTTT.